A single sample gave rise to the 18 T cell receptor beta chains below, sequenced in a study of long-term antiretroviral therapy in people with HIV. Survey level was the resolution at which the v3.0 immunoSEQ assay ran. Clones were read by immunoSEQ multiplex PCR, and TCRdb kept only the in-frame ones, dropping some. The table lists approximately 33,000 clones, 70% to 90% of them singletons. This sample comprised unsorted PBMCs, obtained 0.8 years before starting antiretroviral therapy. Receptor source: a man aged 18 to 29 with HIV.

This clone came up once. V gene TRBV7-8 combines with J gene TRBJ2-5; 7 nucleotides match TRBD2. V gave up 2 bases and J gave up 5 bases; unmatched junction bases: 8. This CDR3 is 15 amino acids long. Germline assignment: CDR1 SGHVS and CDR2 FQNEAQ. CDR3 loop: CASSLTAGYLETQYF. For the CDR3, the DNA is TGTGCCAGCAGCTTAACAGCGGGGTACTTGGAGACCCAGTACTTC. The complete variable domain, with remaining parts taken from reference TRBV7-8 and TRBJ2-5, reads GAGVSQSPRYKVAKRGQDVALRCDPISGHVSLFWYQQALGQGPEFLTYFQNEAQLDKSGLPSDRFFAERPEGSVSTLKIQRTQQEDSAVYLCASSLTAGYLETQYFGPGTRLLVL.

This clone has just a few counts. A read error may produce the germline difference seen at one junction end. This chain connects TRBV7-7 to TRBJ2-5; D not certain. This CDR3 region has 13 residues. CDR1 is SSHAT, CDR2 FNYEAQ, per germline (reference sequence). In DNA, the CDR3 is TGTGCTAGCAGCTGGTCCTCCCAAGAGACCCAGTACTTC. Translating gives CASSWSSQETQYF.

CDR3 bases: TGTGCCAGCAGCTACAGCTCTCTAGCAGGCGAGCAGTACTTC. It is translated as CASSYSSLAGEQYF. The chain joins TRBV11-1 to TRBJ2-7; the D gene is possibly TRBD2 (5 bases). The CDR3 length is 14 residues. V lost 4 bases and J 6 bases, leaving 16 bases between the germline ends. Germline assignment: CDR1 SGHAT and CDR2 FQDESV (reference sequence).

The chain is built from TRBV4-3 and TRBJ1-2; 8 positions match TRBD1. The V gene's germline CDR1 is LGHNA and CDR2 YSLEER. The CDR3 sequence is 12 residues long. V lost 5 bases to trimming and J lost 8 bases; unmatched junction nucleotides: 4. CDR3 DNA: TGCGCCAGCAGCGGAACAGGGGGGGGCTACACCTTC. Protein product: CASSGTGGGYTF.

The chain joins TRBV7-2 to TRBJ1-6; no clear D. Trimming stripped 6 bases from V and 15 bases from J, with 18 bases between. Germline values: CDR1 SGHTA, CDR2 FQGNSA. This CDR3 is 13 amino acids long. The CDR3 reads CASRPDPLSNLHF. The CDR3 bases are TGTGCCAGCAGACCGGACCCCTTGTCGAACCTCCACTTT.

V and J are TRBV11-3 and TRBJ2-5; D is undetermined. Trimming stripped 1 base from V and 8 bases from J, with 8 bases between. Germline lookup yields CDR1 SGHNT and CDR2 YENEEA. The CDR3 loop spans 12 amino acids. CDR3 sequence reads: CASSLGGPTQYF. For the CDR3, the DNA is TGTGCCAGCAGCTTAGGAGGACCTACCCAGTACTTC.

This clone was seen only once. The chain recombines TRBV12-5 with TRBJ1-5; perhaps TRBD1 as D (5 bases). Trimming pared 4 bases from V and 7 bases from J, leaving 14 bases between. The CDR3 totals 14 residues. Germline values: CDR1 LGHNT, CDR2 FRNRAP. CDR3 bases: TGTGCTAGTGGTTCCCCCGCAGGGAGGCAGCCCCAGCATTTT. As protein: CASGSPAGRQPQHF.

The chain is built from TRBV5-6 and TRBJ2-1; TRBD2 matches at 7 bases. The CDR3 contains 14 residues. CDR1 and CDR2 (germline): SGHDT, YYEEEE. The J segment lost 6 bases and the V segment lost 6 bases, leaving 9 bases of the junction unmatched. This CDR3 reads CASKGREKGNEQFF. DNA for the CDR3: TGTGCCAGCAAGGGGCGGGAGAAGGGCAATGAGCAGTTCTTC. The variable domain in full, with the rest retrieved from reference TRBV5-6 and TRBJ2-1, is DAGVTQSPTHLIKTRGQQVTLRCSPKSGHDTVSWYQQALGQGPQFIFQYYEEEERQRGNFPDRFSGHQFPNYSSELNVNALLLGDSALYLCASKGREKGNEQFFGPGTRLTVL.

V and J are TRBV6-5 and TRBJ1-1; D call uncertain. Deletions cut 6 bases from V and 1 base from J, with 12 bases between. There are 14 residues in the CDR3. The germline V gene encodes CDR1 MNHEY and CDR2 SVGAGI. The CDR3 coding sequence is TGTGCCAGCAGACGCCAAGCGGCGAACACTGAAGCTTTCTTT. It specifies CASRRQAANTEAFF.

V gene TRBV30 combines with J gene TRBJ1-2; weak D call: TRBD1 (6 bases). The CDR3 totals 13 residues. Germline loops: CDR1 GTSNPN, CDR2 SVGIG (reference sequence). With 3 bases removed from V and 8 bases from J, the gap between germline ends came to 16 bases. The CDR3 DNA sequence: TGTGCCTGGAGCCCCGGACAGAAACACGGCTACACCTTC. This gives the protein CAWSPGQKHGYTF.

This chain uses TRBV2 with TRBJ1-3; 7 nucleotides align to TRBD1. The CDR3 is 15 residues long. V dropped 6 bases and J dropped 7; count of bases not matched to a gene: 12. The germline gives CDR1 SNHLY, CDR2 FYNNEI. The CDR3 DNA reads as TGTGCCAGCAGAAAGTCAGGGGGTAATCGGAACACCATATATTTT. It encodes CASRKSGGNRNTIYF.

The chain combines TRBV18 with TRBJ2-3; D possibly matches TRBD1 or TRBD2 (5 bases each). The V and J ends lost 3 bases and 2 bases respectively, with 12 bases between them. From germline, CDR1 is KGHSH and CDR2 LQKENI. CDR3 length: 15 residues. CDR3 residues: CASSPGGRDTDTQYF. The CDR3 DNA sequence: TGTGCCAGCTCACCTGGGGGACGGGACACAGATACGCAGTATTTT. The whole variable domain, filled in from reference TRBV18 and TRBJ2-3, reads NAGVMQNPRHLVRRRGQEARLRCSPMKGHSHVYWYRQLPEEGLKFMVYLQKENIIDESGMPKERFSAEFPKEGPSILRIQQVVRGDSAAYFCASSPGGRDTDTQYFGPGTRLTVL.

V gene TRBV19 combines with J gene TRBJ1-6, with TRBD1 identical over 7 bases. Germline CDR1 is LNHDA and CDR2 is SQIVND (reference sequence). With V trimmed by 4 bases and J by 3 bases, 9 bases remained unmatched. This CDR3 contains 17 residues. The CDR3 DNA reads TGTGCCAGTAGTACGGATGCCGGGACAGTCTATAATTCACCCCTCCACTTT. It translates to CASSTDAGTVYNSPLHF.

The V gene is TRBV7-6, the J gene TRBJ2-1, with D tentatively TRBD1 or TRBD2 (5 bases each). The V gene lost 0 bases and the J gene lost 4 bases, with 7 bases spanning the gap. Germline loops: CDR1 SGHVS, CDR2 FNYEAQ. This CDR3 spans 14 amino acids. CDR3 loop: CASSLAGRYNEQFF. CDR3 sequence (DNA): TGTGCCAGCAGCTTAGCGGGACGGTACAATGAGCAGTTCTTC.

The rearrangement links TRBV5-1 to TRBJ1-1, with D unclear. The length of the CDR3 is 14 residues. Trimming left V 6 bases short and J 2 bases short, with 14 bases between. Germline CDR1 and CDR2: SGHRS and YFSETQ. The CDR3 bases are TGCGCCAGCACCCCCCGGGATTTTAACACTGAAGCTTTCTTT. Amino acid sequence: CASTPRDFNTEAFF. The full variable domain, completed using reference TRBV5-1 and TRBJ1-1, is KAGVTQTPRYLIKTRGQQVTLSCSPISGHRSVSWYQQTPGQGLQFLFEYFSETQRNKGNFPGRFSGRQFSNSRSEMNVSTLELGDSALYLCASTPRDFNTEAFFGQGTRLTVV.

In this sample, this clone turned up once. This chain uses TRBV6-1 with TRBJ2-2; D is ambiguous. The CDR3 is 12 residues long. The germline V gene encodes CDR1 MNHNS and CDR2 SASEGT. Trimming removed 6 bases from V and 6 bases from J, with 8 bases in between. DNA for the CDR3: TGTGCCAGCAGCGCGACGCCCGGGGAGCTGTTTTTT. Protein sequence: CASSATPGELFF.

The rearrangement joins TRBV18 to TRBJ1-6, with no clear D. Per germline, CDR1 KGHSH and CDR2 LQKENI. The length of the CDR3 is 15 residues. Deletions cut 3 bases from V and 7 bases from J, with 13 bases between. CDR3 sequence (DNA): TGTGCCAGCTCACCCATAGAGGGTTACAATTCACCCCTCCACTTT. It specifies CASSPIEGYNSPLHF.

The rearrangement links TRBV19 to TRBJ1-1; D unclear. Trimming left V 0 bases short and J 6 bases short, with 11 bases between. This CDR3 is built from 14 residues. Germline-derived CDR1 and CDR2 are LNHDA and SQIVND (reference sequence). The CDR3 is CASSIDGEGAEAFF. CDR3 DNA: TGTGCCAGTAGTATAGACGGTGAGGGTGCTGAAGCTTTCTTT.